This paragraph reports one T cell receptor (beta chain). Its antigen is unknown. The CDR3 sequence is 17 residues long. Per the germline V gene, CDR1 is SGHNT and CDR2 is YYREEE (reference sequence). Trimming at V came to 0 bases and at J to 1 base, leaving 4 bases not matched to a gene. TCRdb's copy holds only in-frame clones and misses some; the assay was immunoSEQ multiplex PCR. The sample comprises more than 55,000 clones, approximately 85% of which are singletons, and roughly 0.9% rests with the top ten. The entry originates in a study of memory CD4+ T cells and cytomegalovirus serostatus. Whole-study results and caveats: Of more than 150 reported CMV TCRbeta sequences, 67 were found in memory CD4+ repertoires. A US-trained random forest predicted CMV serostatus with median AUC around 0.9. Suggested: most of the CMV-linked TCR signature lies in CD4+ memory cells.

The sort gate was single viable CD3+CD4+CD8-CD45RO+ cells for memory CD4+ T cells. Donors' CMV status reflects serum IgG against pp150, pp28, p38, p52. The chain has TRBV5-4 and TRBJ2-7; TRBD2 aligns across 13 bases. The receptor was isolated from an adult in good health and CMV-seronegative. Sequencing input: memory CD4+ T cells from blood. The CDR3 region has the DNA TGTGCCAGCAGCTTGGGGGGACTAGCGGGGATGTCCTACGAGCAGTACTTC. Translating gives CASSLGGLAGMSYEQYF.